Each of the 3 T cell receptor beta chains below was sequenced from the same sample in a study of T cells after yellow fever vaccination. One entry per CDR3 protein, called by TCRdb with MiXCR from the 5' RACE reads. This table has about 60,000 distinct CDR3 sequences, approximately 6.9% appearing once. The material sequenced was CD8+ T cells sorted from PBMCs, taken on the day of the first yellow fever vaccination. All receptors derive from a man younger than 30 who received the YFV17D yellow fever vaccine.

This clonotype occurred many times. The V gene is TRBV12-3 or TRBV12-4, the J gene TRBJ1-5, with D uncertain. V was trimmed by 4 bases and J by 0 bases, leaving 10 bases between them. The CDR3 length is 15 residues. CDR3 region: CASSWAIDSNQPQHF. For the CDR3, the DNA is TGTGCCAGCAGTTGGGCCATAGATAGCAATCAGCCCCAGCATTTT.

Worth noting for this clonotype: It may be a read error: a sequence one base away is much more abundant. The V gene is TRBV2, the J gene TRBJ2-3, with D perhaps matching TRBD2 (5 bases). This CDR3 spans 18 amino acids. Looked up from germline, CDR1 is SNHLY and CDR2 is FYNNEI. V gave up 11 bases and J gave up 3 bases, with 30 bases separating them. In DNA, the CDR3 is TGTGCCTGCACCTCCACGGCGGCCACCCTCCCGGGGACAGATACGCAGTATTTT. It is translated as CACTSTAATLPGTDTQYF.

A few counts support this clonotype. This sequence joins TRBV5-1 and TRBJ1-1, with 7 nucleotides matching TRBD1. This CDR3 region has 15 residues. Germline V gene data show CDR1 as SGHRS and CDR2 as YFSETQ. Losses at the gene ends were 4 bases for V and 2 bases for J; bases not matched to a gene: 8. CDR3 sequence reads: CASSIRQGSNTEAFF. DNA for the CDR3: TGCGCCAGCAGCATACGACAGGGAAGTAACACTGAAGCTTTCTTT.